This section outlines one TCR beta chain sequence together with its context. The data derive from a study of patients and donors after allogeneic stem cell transplantation. TCRdb re-analysed the RT-PCR reads in MiXCR, keeping a single row per CDR3 protein. This table has 800,000 to 1,000,000 distinct CDR3 sequences, over 15% appearing once. V lost 3 bases, J lost 2 bases, and 8 bases stayed unmatched. The CDR3 is 16 residues long. Germline CDR1 reads KGHDR; CDR2 reads SFDVKD. Sequencing used blood, either unsorted or a sorted T cell fraction (not recorded which). The gene calls are TRBV24-1 and TRBJ2-7, with 8 positions matching TRBD1. This receptor was identified in a human donor who was either an allogeneic HSCT recipient or a stem cell or donor lymphocyte infusion donor (not recorded which). It is not recorded whose cells these are; they may come from a transplant donor. CDR3 in DNA: TGTGCCACCAGTGATCCCCAGGGGGACAGGACCTACGAGCAGTACTTC. It yields the protein CATSDPQGDRTYEQYF.